The 21 T cell receptor beta chains in this list originate from one sample, sequenced in a study of human CD8 memory T cell subsets. UMI-labeled 5' RACE produced the TCR beta libraries. TCRdb re-called the 5' RACE reads and gives one entry per CDR3 protein, without DNA. The sample is made up of 9,500 to 12,000 distinct CDR3 sequences, and the top ten hold 15% to 20% of it. Classification as TPEX applied to CCR7+ PD-1+ TIGIT+ early memory CD8+ T cells bearing exhausted-like traits. Specimen: CD8+ T cells from PBMCs. The receptors were sampled from a human donor in good health.

The rearrangement uses TRBV30 and TRBJ2-7. The length of the CDR3 is 13 residues. Germline values: CDR1 GTSNPN, CDR2 SVGIG (reference sequence). CDR3 residues: CAWSTSLAYEQYF.

J is TRBJ1-1 and V is TRBV19. In germline, CDR1 is LNHDA, CDR2 SQIVND (reference sequence). The CDR3 is 11 residues long. The CDR3 sequence is CASSLESEAFF.

This sequence joins TRBV4-1 and TRBJ2-7; the TCRdb D gene call, TRBD1, has no DNA to confirm it. Germline CDR1 is MGHRA and CDR2 is YSYEKL. This CDR3 has 13 amino acids. The CDR3 is CASSQVGDPEQYF.

This chain connects TRBV4-2 to TRBJ2-7; TCRdb proposes TRBD2, but this gene call is untestable without DNA. The CDR3 runs 15 residues. Germline CDR1 LGHNA, CDR2 YNFKEQ. CDR3 residues: CASSPRDHGSYEQYF.

The chain joins TRBV7-9 to TRBJ1-2. The CDR3 sequence is 15 residues long. CDR1 is SEHNR and CDR2 is FQNEAQ in the germline V gene (reference sequence). CDR3: CASSGTGTSFQGYTF.

The chain employs TRBV29-1 and TRBJ2-7; the TCRdb call, TRBD2, lacks DNA for checking. CDR3 length: 13 amino acids. Germline V lookup: CDR1 SQVTM, CDR2 ANQGSEA. The CDR3 region is CSVELAEVYEQYF.

The chain uses TRBV28 and TRBJ1-1. Germline CDR1 is MDHEN and CDR2 is SYDVKM. This CDR3 comprises 14 residues. CDR3 sequence reads: CASSLSGGNTEAFF.

The gene calls are TRBV10-3 and TRBJ2-2; there is no DNA to check the TCRdb D call of TRBD2. This CDR3 is 15 amino acids long. The V gene's germline CDR1 is ENHRY and CDR2 SYGVKD. This CDR3 is CAISELRGPGGELFF.

This rearrangement joins TRBV5-1 to TRBJ2-1; the D gene TCRdb calls, TRBD1, cannot be checked with no DNA. CDR1 and CDR2 (germline): SGHRS, YFSETQ. This CDR3 is 15 amino acids long. The chain's CDR3 is CASLPGQGNGNEQFF.

This clonotype ranks as medium-sized in terms of frequency. The chain couples TRBV7-9 to TRBJ1-4; checking the TCRdb D call of TRBD1 is not possible without DNA. The germline gives CDR1 SEHNR, CDR2 FQNEAQ (reference sequence). This CDR3 region has 15 residues. The chain's CDR3 is CASSPPGGLEEKLFF. The variable domain in full, completed from reference TRBV7-9 and TRBJ1-4, reads DTGVSQNPRHKITKRGQNVTFRCDPISEHNRLYWYRQTLGQGPEFLTYFQNEAQLEKSRLLSDRFSAERPKGSFSTLEIQRTEQGDSAMYLCASSPPGGLEEKLFFGSGTQLSVL.

By frequency, this clonotype is medium-sized. V is TRBV19 and J is TRBJ1-1. CDR3 length: 14 residues. The V gene's germline CDR1 is LNHDA and CDR2 SQIVND (reference sequence). CDR3 amino acids: CASSISNTNTEAFF.

The chain recombines TRBV7-9 with TRBJ2-7; TCRdb picks TRBD1, but there is no DNA to check that call. The CDR3 is 15 residues long. Germline V lookup: CDR1 SEHNR, CDR2 FQNEAQ (reference sequence). The CDR3: CASSLATDRDGEQYF.

The chain combines TRBV4-1 with TRBJ2-3. The CDR3 is made up of 15 amino acids. Germline V gives CDR1 MGHRA, CDR2 YSYEKL. The CDR3 region is CASSQESLDTDTQYF.

V gene TRBV6-6 combines with J gene TRBJ2-7; lacking DNA, the TRBD1 call made by TCRdb goes unchecked. The CDR3 sequence is 14 residues long. CDR1 is MNHNY, CDR2 SVGAGI, per germline (reference sequence). This chain's CDR3 is CASRPPGQGSEQYF.

This chain joins TRBV27 and TRBJ2-5; TCRdb's D gene call, TRBD2, goes unchecked for lack of DNA. The CDR3 length is 15 residues. The germline CDR1 and CDR2 sequences are MNHEY and SMNVEV (reference sequence). CDR3 sequence reads: CASSTLAGGRETQYF.

J is TRBJ2-1 and V is TRBV19; TCRdb's D call of TRBD2 is untestable without DNA. Per germline, CDR1 LNHDA and CDR2 SQIVND (reference sequence). This CDR3 contains 14 residues. The chain's CDR3 is CASRMTSGSFEQFF.

The rearrangement uses TRBV7-9 and TRBJ2-3; TCRdb names TRBD1, which stays unverified in the absence of DNA. The CDR3 spans 15 residues. Germline V gene sequence: CDR1 SEHNR, CDR2 FQNEAQ (reference sequence). CDR3 loop: CASSLVAGRTDTQYF.

V is TRBV12-3 or TRBV12-4 and J is TRBJ2-3; the D call of TRBD1 rests on TCRdb alone, since no DNA is present to check it. The CDR3 runs 14 residues. The CDR3 here is CASSFAGGQDTQYF.

J is TRBJ1-1 and V is TRBV6-6; the D gene TCRdb calls, TRBD1, cannot be checked with no DNA. Germline CDR1 is MNHNY and CDR2 is SVGAGI (reference sequence). The CDR3 covers 14 residues. The CDR3 reads CASSYSRGPNEAFF.

This sequence joins TRBV7-9 and TRBJ2-2; the D gene TCRdb calls, TRBD1, cannot be checked with no DNA. CDR3 length equals 16 residues. The germline V gene has CDR1 SEHNR and CDR2 FQNEAQ (reference sequence). The CDR3 spells CASSLGTGSFTGELFF.

The chain links TRBV15 to TRBJ2-7; TCRdb returns TRBD1, unconfirmable since there is no DNA. This CDR3 contains 12 residues. Germline CDR1 and CDR2: LNHNV and YYDKDF (reference sequence). The CDR3 sequence: CATSWGLYEQYF.